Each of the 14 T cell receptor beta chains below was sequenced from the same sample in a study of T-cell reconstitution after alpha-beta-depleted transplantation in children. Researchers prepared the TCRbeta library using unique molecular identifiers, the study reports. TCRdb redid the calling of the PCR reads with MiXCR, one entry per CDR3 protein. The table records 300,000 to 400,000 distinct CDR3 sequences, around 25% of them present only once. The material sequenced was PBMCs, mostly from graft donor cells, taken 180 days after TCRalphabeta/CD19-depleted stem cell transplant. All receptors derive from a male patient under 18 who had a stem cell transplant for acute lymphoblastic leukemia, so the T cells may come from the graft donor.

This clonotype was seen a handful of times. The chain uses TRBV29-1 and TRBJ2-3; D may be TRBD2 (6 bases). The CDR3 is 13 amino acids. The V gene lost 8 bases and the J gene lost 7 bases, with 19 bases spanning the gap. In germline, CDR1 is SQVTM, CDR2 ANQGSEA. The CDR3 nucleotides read TGCAGCTCTGGTCCGGGAGTCGTGAATACGCAGTATTTT. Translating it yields CSSGPGVVNTQYF.

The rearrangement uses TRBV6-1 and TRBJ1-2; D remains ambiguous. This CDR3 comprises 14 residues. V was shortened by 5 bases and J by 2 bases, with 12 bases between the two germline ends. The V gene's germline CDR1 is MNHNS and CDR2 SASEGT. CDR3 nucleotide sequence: TGTGCCAGCAGTATGGCAAGTCGGAACTATGGCTACACCTTC. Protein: CASSMASRNYGYTF.

The CDR3 is CSARDTTTSPDEQYF. The CDR3 bases are TGCAGTGCTAGAGATACGACTACCTCCCCAGACGAGCAGTACTTC. The gene calls are TRBV20-1 and TRBJ2-7; perhaps TRBD2 as D (5 bases). V shed 0 bases and J shed 5 bases, with 17 bases lying between them. Germline V gene sequence: CDR1 DFQATT, CDR2 SNEGSKA (reference sequence). This CDR3 contains 15 residues.

The CDR3 region is CASSPIVSSEGRNEQFF. Written as DNA, the CDR3 is TGTGCCAGCAGTCCTATCGTGTCTAGCGAAGGTCGGAATGAGCAGTTCTTC. This chain links TRBV11-2 with TRBJ2-1; a weak D match, TRBD2 (6 bases). The CDR3 runs 17 residues. V was clipped by 6 bases and J by 7 bases, with 25 bases between them. Germline CDR1 is SGHAT and CDR2 is FQNNGV.

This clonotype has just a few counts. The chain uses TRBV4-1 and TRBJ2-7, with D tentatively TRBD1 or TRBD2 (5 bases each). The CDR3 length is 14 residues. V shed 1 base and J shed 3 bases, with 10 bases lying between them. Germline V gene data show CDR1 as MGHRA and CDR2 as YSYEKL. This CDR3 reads CASSQVRGVYEQYF. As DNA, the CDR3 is TGCGCCAGCAGCCAAGTGAGAGGGGTCTACGAGCAGTACTTC.

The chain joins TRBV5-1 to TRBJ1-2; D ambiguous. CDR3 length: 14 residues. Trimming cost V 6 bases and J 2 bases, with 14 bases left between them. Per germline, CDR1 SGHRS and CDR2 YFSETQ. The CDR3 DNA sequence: TGCGCCAGCACCCCGGACTACGGAAACTATGGCTACACCTTC. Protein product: CASTPDYGNYGYTF.

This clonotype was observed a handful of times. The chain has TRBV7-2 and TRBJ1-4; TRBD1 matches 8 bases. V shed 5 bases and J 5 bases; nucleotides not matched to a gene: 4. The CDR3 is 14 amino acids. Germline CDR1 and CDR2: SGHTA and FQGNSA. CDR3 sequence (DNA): TGTGCCAGCAGCCTCCACAGGGGGAATGAAAAACTGTTTTTT. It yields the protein CASSLHRGNEKLFF.

DNA for the CDR3: TGTGCCAGCAGCCTTTTTCAGGGACCTTATGGCTACACCTTC. Protein product: CASSLFQGPYGYTF. This sequence joins TRBV7-2 and TRBJ1-2; D is possibly TRBD1 (5 bases). The CDR3 is 14 amino acids. The germline V and J ends were trimmed by 5 bases and 5 bases, with 15 bases remaining between them. Germline V gene data show CDR1 as SGHTA and CDR2 as FQGNSA.

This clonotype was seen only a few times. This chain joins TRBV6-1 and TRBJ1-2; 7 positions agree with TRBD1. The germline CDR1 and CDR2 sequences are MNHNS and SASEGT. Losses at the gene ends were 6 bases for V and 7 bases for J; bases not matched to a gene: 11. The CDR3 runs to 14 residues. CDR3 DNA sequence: TGTGCCAGCAGCTCTTCAACAGGGGCTGCTGGCTACACCTTC. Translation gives CASSSSTGAAGYTF.

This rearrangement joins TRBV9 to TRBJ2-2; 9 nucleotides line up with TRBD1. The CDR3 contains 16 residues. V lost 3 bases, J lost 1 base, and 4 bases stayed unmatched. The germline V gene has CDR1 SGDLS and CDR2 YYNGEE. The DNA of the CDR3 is TGTGCCAGCAGCGCGTGGACAGGGGTGAACACCGGGGAGCTGTTTTTT. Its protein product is CASSAWTGVNTGELFF.

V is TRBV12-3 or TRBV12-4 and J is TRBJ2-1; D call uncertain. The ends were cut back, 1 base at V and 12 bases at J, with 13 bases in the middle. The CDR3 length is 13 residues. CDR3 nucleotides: TGTGCCAGCAGTTTAGTCCGACTCCAAGGGCAGTTCTTC. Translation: CASSLVRLQGQFF.

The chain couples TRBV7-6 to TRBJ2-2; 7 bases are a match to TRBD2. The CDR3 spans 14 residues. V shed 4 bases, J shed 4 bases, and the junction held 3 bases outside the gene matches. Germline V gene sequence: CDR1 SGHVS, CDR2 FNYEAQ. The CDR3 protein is CASSSSSGTGELFF. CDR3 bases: TGTGCCAGCAGCTCCTCTAGCGGCACCGGGGAGCTGTTTTTT.

The CDR3 sequence: CASSLVGGGDTEAFF. CDR3 bases: TGTGCCAGCAGCTTGGTAGGGGGGGGTGACACTGAAGCTTTCTTT. The chain carries TRBV7-9 and TRBJ1-1, with D possibly matching TRBD1 (6 bases). The V gene's germline CDR1 is SEHNR and CDR2 FQNEAQ (reference sequence). V was clipped by 3 bases and J by 3 bases, with 14 bases between them. The length of the CDR3 is 15 residues. Combining the CDR3 with reference TRBV7-9 and TRBJ1-1 gives the whole variable domain DTGVSQNPRHKITKRGQNVTFRCDPISEHNRLYWYRQTLGQGPEFLTYFQNEAQLEKSRLLSDRFSAERPKGSFSTLEIQRTEQGDSAMYLCASSLVGGGDTEAFFGQGTRLTVV.

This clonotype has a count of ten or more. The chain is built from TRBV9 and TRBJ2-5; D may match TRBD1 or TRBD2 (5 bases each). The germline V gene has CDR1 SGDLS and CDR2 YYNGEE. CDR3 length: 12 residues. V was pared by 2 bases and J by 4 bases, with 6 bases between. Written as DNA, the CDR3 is TGTGCCAGCAGCGTTGGGGGAGAGACCCAGTACTTC. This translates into CASSVGGETQYF.